The subject of this entry is one T cell receptor beta chain. As yet, its antigen is unknown. These data originate in a study of CD8+CD57+ T cells in acquired aplastic anemia. About the research overall: On average, sorted CD4+ and CD8+ cells gave 3.2 ug of DNA. For CD4+ cells, healthy donors had an average of approximately 10 million reads. General observations from the study: The number of CD8+ CDR3 sequences shared by patients and controls was twenty-nine.

Germline CDR1 SGHRS, CDR2 YFSETQ. The V gene lost 0 bases and the J gene lost 12 bases, with 13 bases spanning the gap. The CDR3 length is 14 residues. Genomic DNA provided the template from which TCR beta VDJ and CDR3 profiles were obtained. Each CDR3 protein is one row after TCRdb ran MiXCR on the reads. The top ten clones hold 4% of a sample with 350,000 to 450,000 distinct CDR3 sequences, 65% to 80% of them seen once. The sequencing sample was made of sorted CD4+, CD8+, or CD8+CD57+ T cells (not recorded which) from PBMCs. This clonotype originated in a human donor in good health, serving as a control. The V and J genes are TRBV5-1 and TRBJ1-6, with D possibly being TRBD1 (5 bases). The CDR3 bases are TGCGCCAGCAGCTTGGAGACAGTGGGCGAACCCCTCCACTTT. Translating gives CASSLETVGEPLHF.